This T cell receptor beta chain was sequenced in a study of T cell repertoires in cytomegalovirus infection. In TCRdb, the reads were re-called with MiXCR into one record per CDR3 protein. The repertoire holds tens of thousands of distinct CDR3 sequences, with approximately 52% as singletons. The V gene's germline CDR1 is SGHVS and CDR2 FNYEAQ. The CDR3 length is 14 residues. Trimming took off 2 bases at V and 3 bases at J, with 11 bases between the two ends. Comments on this clonotype: The antigen is not known.

The clonotype comes from a human donor in good health (CMV status not recorded). Some clones in this sample may be carry-over from other donors' samples. Sequencing used CD8+ T cells from cultured PBMCs, obtained from culture after CMV antigen stimulation. The chain couples TRBV7-6 to TRBJ2-7, with D perhaps assigned TRBD1 or TRBD2 (5 bases each). The DNA of the CDR3 is TGTGCCAGCAGCTTAACGGGACCCGACTACGAGCAGTACTTC. This encodes CASSLTGPDYEQYF. Full variable domain (rest looked up from reference TRBV7-6 and TRBJ2-7): GAGVSQSPRYKVTKRGQDVALRCDPISGHVSLYWYRQALGQGPEFLTYFNYEAQQDKSGLPNDRFSAERPEGSISTLTIQRTEQRDSAMYRCASSLTGPDYEQYFGPGTRLTVT.